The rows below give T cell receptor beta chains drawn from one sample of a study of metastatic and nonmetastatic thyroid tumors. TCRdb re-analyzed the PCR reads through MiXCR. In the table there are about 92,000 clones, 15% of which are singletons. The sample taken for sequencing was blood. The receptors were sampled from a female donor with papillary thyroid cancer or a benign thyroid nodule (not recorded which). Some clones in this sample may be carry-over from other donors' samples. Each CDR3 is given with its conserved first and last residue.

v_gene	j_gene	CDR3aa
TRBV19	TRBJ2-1	CASSIGRSSYNEQFF
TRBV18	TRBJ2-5	CASSPTGTRETQYF
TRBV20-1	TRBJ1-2	CSARTGQAANYGYTF
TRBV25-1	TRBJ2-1	CASSIRDRVPYNEQFF
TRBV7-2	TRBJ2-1	CASSLISIEQFF
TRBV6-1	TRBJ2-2	CASSDHRNTGELFF
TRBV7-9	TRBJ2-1	CASSLEQAQFF
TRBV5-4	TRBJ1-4	CASSSDRANGKLFF
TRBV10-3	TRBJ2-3	CAMGQGDPHRDTQYF
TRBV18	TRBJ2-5	CASSASTGYQETQYF
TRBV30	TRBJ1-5	CAWSADLRQPQHF
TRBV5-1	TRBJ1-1	CASSPGPGDTEAFF
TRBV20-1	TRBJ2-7	CSAGTSGVSYEQYF
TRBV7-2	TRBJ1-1	CASSLGDRPREGAFF
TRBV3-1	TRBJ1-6	CASSQKGLPNSPLHF
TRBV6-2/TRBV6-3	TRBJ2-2	CASSYSTGEWGAGELFF
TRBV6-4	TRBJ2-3	CASSDRLEDTQYF
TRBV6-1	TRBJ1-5	CASSKIQPYVGQTQHF
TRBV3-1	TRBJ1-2	CASRGRDHGYTF
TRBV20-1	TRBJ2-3	CSARLTGAGLGFTDTQYF
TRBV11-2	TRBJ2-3	CASSLVGGTQYF
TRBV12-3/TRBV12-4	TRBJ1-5	CASSLLESQPQHF
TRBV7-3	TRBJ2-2	CASRTDSNTGELFF